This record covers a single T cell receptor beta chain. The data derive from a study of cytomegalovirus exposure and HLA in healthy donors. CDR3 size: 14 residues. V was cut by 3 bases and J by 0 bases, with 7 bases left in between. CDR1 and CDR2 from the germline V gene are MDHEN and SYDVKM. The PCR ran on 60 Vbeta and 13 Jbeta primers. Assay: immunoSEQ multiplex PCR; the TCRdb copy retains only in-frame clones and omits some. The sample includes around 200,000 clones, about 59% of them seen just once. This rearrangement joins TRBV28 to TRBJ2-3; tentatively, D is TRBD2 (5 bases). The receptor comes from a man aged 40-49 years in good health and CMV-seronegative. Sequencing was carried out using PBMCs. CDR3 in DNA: TGTGCCAGCAGTTTTTCGGGGAGCACAGATACGCAGTATTTT. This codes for CASSFSGSTDTQYF.